The present T cell receptor (beta chain) was sequenced within a study of Tregs in tolerant kidney transplant recipients. Study-wide context: Recipient cells were told from donor cells by antibody staining.

Germline loops: CDR1 SNHLY, CDR2 FYNNEI. The CDR3 totals 13 residues. V was trimmed by 3 bases and J by 1 base, leaving 6 bases between them. Notes on this clone: No antigen is known for it.

Study conclusions and caveats: Few patients were studied, so findings need validation in larger groups. Expanding Tregs on activated donor B cells appeared to best identify donor-specific TCRbeta clones. This study did not directly address biological reproducibility.

Clones were sequenced by immunoSEQ multiplex PCR, and TCRdb holds only the in-frame ones, with some missing. The table records 35,000 to 50,000 clones, less than 97% of them present only once. The sequence was obtained from a human donor in good health. What was sequenced was Tregs from blood cultured with allogeneic cells. V gene TRBV2 combines with J gene TRBJ1-1, with D unclear. CDR3 loop: CASSEEANTEAFF. In DNA, the CDR3 is TGTGCCAGCAGTGAGGAAGCGAACACTGAAGCTTTCTTT.